Detailed here is one T cell receptor beta chain. What this receptor recognizes is not known. Base qualities are not provided; no much larger clone lies one nucleotide away. Between the V and J ends, shortened by 4 bases and 5 bases respectively, the junction contains 15 bases. The germline V gene supplies CDR1 SGHRS and CDR2 YFSETQ. The CDR3 runs 14 residues from the cysteine to the phenylalanine. Just CDR3 DNA is preserved here, 42 bases in frame from base 1. Each collaborating institution followed its own protocols to collect whole blood in K2EDTA tubes. For TCRbeta analysis, collaborators shipped samples in one of three forms: frozen whole blood, isolated PBMCs, or DNA extracted from either of those sample types. TCRbeta CDR3 regions were amplified from genomic DNA using the immunoSEQ Assay, a bias-controlled multiplex PCR. The authors processed their data as follows. Nucleated cell counts per sample were estimated from amplification of reference gene primers within the assay. To quantify the absolute abundance of each unique TCRbeta CDR3 rearrangement, sequence reads were collapsed and filtered. For each sample, productive Simpson clonality was calculated by taking the square root of Simpson's diversity index across productive rearrangements. The clones in this table, taken by TCRdb from immuneACCESS, are in-frame only. Not every clone is retained; where verified, under half of the shortfall comes from an unresolved V gene, and the cause of the rest is unknown. The DNA was the basis for D and trimming; V, J and clone size are from that table. This sample comprises tens of thousands of clones, 75% to 85% of them detected only once. The ten largest clones capture 4.5% to 7% of the sample.

The data were obtained in a study of blood T cell repertoires in COVID-19 (dated by TCRdb to 2020 to 2021). Regarding the research as a whole: Samples covering the acute and convalescent phases of COVID-19 were provided by collaborators in the United States, Italy and Spain. A de-identified subject ID, COVID-19 status, age in years and sex were almost always included in the sample metadata. The repertoires were made available in a free public database intended to serve as a resource for research on the immune response to SARS-CoV-2. The prospective study material was composed of cDNA or gDNA derived from T cells, B-cell-depleted T cells, or PBMCs. The dataset comprised deeply sampled blood TCRbeta repertoires from subjects exposed to, actively infected with, or recovered from COVID-19. Samples were obtained from the ongoing ImmuneRACE study (first 160 participants) and from over 1,000 subjects provided by 6 global collaborators. Where HLA class I and class II types were available, the types were taken from metadata supplied by the sample provider, not from assay-based typing.

What the work shows at the level of the full study, not this receptor alone: Clinical and demographic metadata were provided uncurated, with the amount varying by source and participant.

The TCR sequence derives from a woman aged 55-70 years with acute or convalescent COVID-19. Material: peripheral blood. Recombination joined TRBV5-1 with TRBJ1-1; there is no confident call for the D gene. Here is the DNA: TGCGCCAGCAGCCCGGAAGGAGGGTGGACTGAAGCTTTCTTT. Translated, it gives CASSPEGGWTEAFF.